This TCR beta chain was obtained from a study of T cells in Graves' hyperthyroidism and ophthalmopathy. Hyperthyroidism patients were newly diagnosed, had disease duration under 2 months, and were aged 18 to 65 years. Germline CDR1 is SGHNT and CDR2 is YYREEE (reference sequence). This CDR3 comprises 13 residues. V lost 0 bases to trimming and J lost 8 bases, with 9 bases between them. Remarks on this clonotype: Its specificity is not known.

General study findings and limits: Among clonotypes expanded in thyroid above 0.001, most were also found in blood. Onset of ophthalmopathy came a median approximately 6 months after the model predicted it.

The investigators amplified TCR beta CDR3 regions from RNA transcripts. First-round RT-PCR with HTBI primers amplified the TCR CDR3 region. In TCRdb, the multiplex PCR reads were re-called with MiXCR into one record per CDR3 protein. Here the sample spans about 210,000 distinct CDR3 sequences, 17% being singletons. The TCR sequence derives from a man between 45 and 60 years old with Graves' hyperthyroidism. Material for sequencing was blood. The V call is TRBV5-4, the J call TRBJ2-1, with D maybe TRBD2 (6 bases). In DNA, the CDR3 is TGTGCCAGCAGCTTGGGTTGGGGGGATGAGCAGTTCTTC. Amino acid sequence: CASSLGWGDEQFF.